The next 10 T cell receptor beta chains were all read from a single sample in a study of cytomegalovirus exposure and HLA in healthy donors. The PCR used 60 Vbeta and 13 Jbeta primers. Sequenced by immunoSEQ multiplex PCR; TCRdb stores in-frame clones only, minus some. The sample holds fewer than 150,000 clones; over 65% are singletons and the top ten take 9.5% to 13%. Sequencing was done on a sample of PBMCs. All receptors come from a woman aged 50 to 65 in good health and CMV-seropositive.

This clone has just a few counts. The DNA of the CDR3 is TGTGCCAGTACCCGGGCGGGAGGGGGCACCGGGGAGCTGTTTTTT. This sequence encodes CASTRAGGGTGELFF. The chain carries TRBV19 and TRBJ2-2, with 9 positions matching TRBD2. The trim removed 7 bases at V and 4 bases at J, leaving 7 bases unmatched. Germline V gene lookup returns CDR1 LNHDA and CDR2 SQIVND (reference sequence). This CDR3 has 15 residues.

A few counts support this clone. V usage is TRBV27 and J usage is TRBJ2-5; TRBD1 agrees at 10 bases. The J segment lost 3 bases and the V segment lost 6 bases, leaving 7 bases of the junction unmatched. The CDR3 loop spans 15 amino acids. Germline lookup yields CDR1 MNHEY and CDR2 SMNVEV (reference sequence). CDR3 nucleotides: TGTGCCAGCAGCACCCTTGGACAGGGGGAAGAGACCCAGTACTTC. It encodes CASSTLGQGEETQYF.

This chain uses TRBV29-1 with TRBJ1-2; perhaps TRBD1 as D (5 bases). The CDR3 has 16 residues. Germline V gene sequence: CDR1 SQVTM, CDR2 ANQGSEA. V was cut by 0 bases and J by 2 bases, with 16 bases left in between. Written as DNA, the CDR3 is TGCAGCGTTGAAGATTTATTAGCGGGGACGAACTATGGCTACACCTTC. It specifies CSVEDLLAGTNYGYTF.

The DNA of the CDR3 is TGTGCCAGCAGCGTAGATCCCGGGAGCACAGATACGCAGTATTTT. It yields the protein CASSVDPGSTDTQYF. The V and J genes are TRBV9 and TRBJ2-3; D uncertain. CDR1 is SGDLS, CDR2 YYNGEE, per germline. V lost 0 bases, J lost 0 bases, and 8 bases lay in between. The CDR3 contains 15 residues. The whole variable domain, filled in from reference TRBV9 and TRBJ2-3, reads DSGVTQTPKHLITATGQRVTLRCSPRSGDLSVYWYQQSLDQGLQFLIQYYNGEERAKGNILERFSAQQFPDLHSELNLSSLELGDSALYFCASSVDPGSTDTQYFGPGTRLTVL.

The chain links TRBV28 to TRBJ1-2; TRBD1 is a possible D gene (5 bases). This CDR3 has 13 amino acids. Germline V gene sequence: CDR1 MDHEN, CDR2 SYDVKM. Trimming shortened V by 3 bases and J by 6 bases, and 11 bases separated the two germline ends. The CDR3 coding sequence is TGTGCCAGCAGTTTTGGGGGGAGGGATGGCTACACCTTC. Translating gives CASSFGGRDGYTF.

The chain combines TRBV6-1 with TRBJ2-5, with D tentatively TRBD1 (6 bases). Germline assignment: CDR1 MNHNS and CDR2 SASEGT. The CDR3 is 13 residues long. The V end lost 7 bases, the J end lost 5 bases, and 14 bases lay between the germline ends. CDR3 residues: CASTGQLSETQYF. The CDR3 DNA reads TGTGCCAGCACCGGACAGTTGAGCGAGACCCAGTACTTC.

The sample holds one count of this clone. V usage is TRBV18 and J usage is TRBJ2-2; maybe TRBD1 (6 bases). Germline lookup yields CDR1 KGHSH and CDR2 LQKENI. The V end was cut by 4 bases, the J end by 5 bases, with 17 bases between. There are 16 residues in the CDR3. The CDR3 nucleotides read TGTGCCAGCTCACGACAGGAACCGTTGGGGACCGGGGAGCTGTTTTTT. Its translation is CASSRQEPLGTGELFF.

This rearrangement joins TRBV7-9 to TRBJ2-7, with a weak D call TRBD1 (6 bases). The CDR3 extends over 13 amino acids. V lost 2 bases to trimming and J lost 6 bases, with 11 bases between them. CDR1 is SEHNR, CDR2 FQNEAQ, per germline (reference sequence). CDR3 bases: TGTGCCAGCAGCTTACTGACAGGCGGCGAGCAGTACTTC. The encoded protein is CASSLLTGGEQYF.

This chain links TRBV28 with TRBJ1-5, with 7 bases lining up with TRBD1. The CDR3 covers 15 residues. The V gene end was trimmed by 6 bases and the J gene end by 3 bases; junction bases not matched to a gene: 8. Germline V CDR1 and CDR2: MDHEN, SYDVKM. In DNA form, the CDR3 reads TGTGCCAGCAGCCAACGGGGGACAGCCAATCAGCCCCAGCATTTT. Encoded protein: CASSQRGTANQPQHF. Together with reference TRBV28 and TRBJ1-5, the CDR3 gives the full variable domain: DVKVTQSSRYLVKRTGEKVFLECVQDMDHENMFWYRQDPGLGLRLIYFSYDVKMKEKGDIPEGYSVSREKKERFSLILESASTNQTSMYLCASSQRGTANQPQHFGDGTRLSIL.

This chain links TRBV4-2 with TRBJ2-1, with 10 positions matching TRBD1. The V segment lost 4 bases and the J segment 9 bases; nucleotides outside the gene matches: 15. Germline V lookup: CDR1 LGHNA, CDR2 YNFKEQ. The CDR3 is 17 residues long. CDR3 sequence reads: CASSPGSAGQGIGEQFF. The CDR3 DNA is TGTGCCAGCAGCCCGGGCTCGGCGGGACAGGGGATTGGTGAGCAGTTCTTC.